The 15 T cell receptor beta chains listed next were all sequenced from one sample in a study of response to subunit inactivated influenza vaccine. TCRdb analysed the RT-PCR reads with MiXCR anew, one entry per CDR3 protein. Among hundreds of thousands of distinct CDR3 sequences listed, less than 8% were seen once. The sequences come from PBMCs from blood, collected around 25 months after vaccination. The receptors stem from a man in his fifties or sixties who received an inactivated influenza vaccine.

V gene TRBV5-1 combines with J gene TRBJ2-3; D is possibly TRBD2 (6 bases). Looked up from germline, CDR1 is SGHRS and CDR2 is YFSETQ. Trimming cost V 4 bases and J 6 bases, with 12 bases left between them. The CDR3 consists of 13 residues. CDR3 protein: CASSIGGLDTQYF. The DNA of the CDR3 is TGCGCCAGCAGCATCGGGGGTTTGGATACGCAGTATTTT.

In this sample, this clonotype turned up many times. V is TRBV20-1 and J is TRBJ2-3; 12 nucleotides match TRBD2. The CDR3 is 19 residues long. V shed 1 base and J 0 bases; nucleotides not matched to a gene: 11. Germline V gene lookup returns CDR1 DFQATT and CDR2 SNEGSKA (reference sequence). The CDR3 bases are TGCAGTGCTAGAGTGCTAGCGGGAGGGCCGGCTTCTAGCACAGATACGCAGTATTTT. Its translation: CSARVLAGGPASSTDTQYF.

This clonotype was counted many times. This rearrangement joins TRBV7-2 to TRBJ2-1; 7 bases are a match to TRBD2. V dropped 2 bases and J dropped 8; count of bases not matched to a gene: 9. Germline V CDR1 and CDR2: SGHTA, FQGNSA. The CDR3 totals 15 residues. The CDR3 nucleotides are TGTGCCAGCAGCTTACCGCGCGGGAGTACGCATGAGCAGTTCTTC. This gives the protein CASSLPRGSTHEQFF.

This clonotype was found many times. The V call is TRBV14, the J call TRBJ1-2; D call uncertain. The length of the CDR3 is 15 residues. V lost 1 base, J lost 4 bases, and 13 bases lay in between. The germline gives CDR1 SGHDN, CDR2 FVKESK. Here the CDR3 reads CASSQGRGRGYGYTF. CDR3 bases: TGTGCCAGCAGCCAAGGGCGGGGAAGAGGCTATGGCTACACCTTC. The complete variable domain, with remaining parts taken from reference TRBV14 and TRBJ1-2, reads EAGVTQFPSHSVIEKGQTVTLRCDPISGHDNLYWYRRVMGKEIKFLLHFVKESKQDESGMPNNRFLAERTGGTYSTLKVQPAELEDSGVYFCASSQGRGRGYGYTFGSGTRLTVV.

The genes are TRBV5-1 and TRBJ1-4, with 8 bases identical to TRBD1. The CDR3 runs 14 residues. V was clipped by 3 bases and J by 7 bases; unmatched bases: 5. Germline CDR1 is SGHRS and CDR2 is YFSETQ. CDR3 residues: CASSSGQGSEKLFF. The CDR3 nucleotides are TGCGCCAGCAGCTCCGGACAGGGAAGTGAAAAACTGTTTTTT.

The chain is built from TRBV12-5 and TRBJ2-4, with D perhaps matching TRBD1 (7 bases). Trimming took off 5 bases at V and 0 bases at J, with 17 bases between the two ends. Germline V lookup: CDR1 LGHNT, CDR2 FRNRAP. The CDR3 contains 17 residues. The CDR3 reads CASGPPHRGLAKNIQYF. DNA for the CDR3: TGTGCTAGTGGTCCCCCCCACAGGGGACTAGCCAAAAACATTCAGTACTTC.

This clonotype was detected many times. This rearrangement joins TRBV7-2 to TRBJ2-1; no definite D call. V gave up 3 bases and J gave up 8 bases, with 11 bases separating them. Germline CDR1 reads SGHTA; CDR2 reads FQGNSA. The CDR3 covers 13 residues. CDR3 sequence reads: CASSFYGSDEQFF. In nucleotides, the CDR3 is TGTGCCAGCAGCTTCTACGGGTCTGATGAGCAGTTCTTC.

This clonotype was seen only a few times. The V call is TRBV12-3 or TRBV12-4, the J call TRBJ2-7, with D unclear. Trimming left V 5 bases short and J 4 bases short, with 12 bases between. The CDR3 extends over 13 amino acids. The CDR3 DNA sequence: TGTGCCAGCAGTGTCGGCAGCCCTTACGAGCAGTACTTC. Translating it yields CASSVGSPYEQYF.

The chain combines TRBV4-3 with TRBJ2-2; D gene uncertain. The CDR3 loop spans 15 amino acids. V gave up 5 bases and J gave up 6 bases, with 16 bases separating them. Germline CDR1 and CDR2: LGHNA and YSLEER. The CDR3 nucleotides read TGCGCCAGCAGCTCGGCGTGGGTGATGGCCGGGGAGCTGTTTTTT. Translation: CASSSAWVMAGELFF.

Many counts were recorded for this clonotype. This sequence joins TRBV5-1 and TRBJ2-1, with D perhaps matching TRBD1 (6 bases). The V end was cut by 0 bases, the J end by 4 bases, with 8 bases between. The germline V gene encodes CDR1 SGHRS and CDR2 YFSETQ. The CDR3 is 14 residues long. The CDR3: CASSLDRAYNEQFF. CDR3 bases: TGCGCCAGCAGCTTGGACAGGGCTTACAATGAGCAGTTCTTC.

This chain joins TRBV7-2 and TRBJ2-1; D gene ambiguous. Trimming took off 5 bases at V and 12 bases at J, with 11 bases between the two ends. The germline CDR1 and CDR2 sequences are SGHTA and FQGNSA. The CDR3 is 11 residues long. The chain's CDR3 is CASSDETRQFF. In DNA form, the CDR3 reads TGTGCCAGCAGCGACGAGACCCGGCAGTTCTTC.

This clonotype was seen repeatedly, ten times or more. This sequence joins TRBV10-2 and TRBJ2-1; 8 bases line up with TRBD2. This CDR3 has 14 amino acids. Trimming removed 4 bases from V and 7 bases from J; junction bases left unmatched: 6. The germline gives CDR1 WSHSY, CDR2 SAAADI. The CDR3, as DNA: TGCGCCAGCAGTGTAGTAGCGGGGTGGAATGAGCAGTTCTTC. This gives the protein CASSVVAGWNEQFF.

This chain connects TRBV5-1 to TRBJ2-7; D is unclear. The CDR3 length is 12 residues. The V gene's germline CDR1 is SGHRS and CDR2 YFSETQ. With 4 bases removed from V and 6 bases from J, the gap between germline ends came to 11 bases. CDR3 protein: CASSPSAAEQYF. The DNA of the CDR3 is TGCGCCAGCAGCCCTTCAGCTGCCGAGCAGTACTTC.

This clonotype has just a few counts. The rearrangement joins TRBV5-1 to TRBJ2-3; 8 bases match TRBD2. V gave up 3 bases and J gave up 1 base; unmatched junction bases: 4. The CDR3 runs to 15 residues. The germline V gene has CDR1 SGHRS and CDR2 YFSETQ. CDR3 region: CASSSGRGGTDTQYF. In nucleotides, the CDR3 is TGCGCCAGCAGCTCCGGGAGGGGCGGCACAGATACGCAGTATTTT. The complete variable domain, with remaining parts taken from reference TRBV5-1 and TRBJ2-3, reads KAGVTQTPRYLIKTRGQQVTLSCSPISGHRSVSWYQQTPGQGLQFLFEYFSETQRNKGNFPGRFSGRQFSNSRSEMNVSTLELGDSALYLCASSSGRGGTDTQYFGPGTRLTVL.

This clonotype came up many times. The V gene is TRBV20-1, the J gene TRBJ2-1; 10 nucleotides align to TRBD2. The germline gives CDR1 DFQATT, CDR2 SNEGSKA (reference sequence). The CDR3 sequence is 14 residues long. V trimming: 6 bases; J trimming: 7 bases; junction bases outside the gene matches: 9. CDR3: CSASASGGRNEQFF. The DNA for the CDR3 is TGCAGTGCCAGCGCTAGCGGGGGAAGGAATGAGCAGTTCTTC.